This is a list of T cell receptor beta chains from one sample in a study of T cells after yellow fever vaccination. TCRdb redid the calling of the 5' RACE reads with MiXCR, one entry per CDR3 protein. This repertoire shows about 340,000 distinct CDR3 sequences, approximately 4% found once; its top ten account for 20% to 25%. The source material was PBMCs, sampled 5 days after the yellow fever booster vaccination. These receptor sequences come from a man between 18 and 35 years old who received the YFV17D yellow fever vaccine. CDR3s include the opening cysteine and the closing phenylalanine or tryptophan. A D gene is named only where the DNA matches it firmly. A row's size may be missing; if present it is once, few, many or a size class.

V gene	D gene	J gene	clone size	CDR3 protein	CDR3 DNA
TRBV20-1	TRBD1	TRBJ1-2	few	CSARDFQTGGSDGYTF	TGCAGTGCTAGGGACTTCCAGACAGGGGGAAGTGATGGCTACACCTTC
TRBV5-4	TRBD2	TRBJ2-2	.	CASSLVSGGLGAGELFF	TGTGCCAGCAGCTTGGTTAGCGGGGGCCTGGGAGCCGGGGAGCTGTTTTTT
TRBV6-5	.	TRBJ1-2	few	CASSNNRGYYGYTF	TGTGCCAGCAGTAATAACCGGGGCTACTATGGCTACACCTTC
TRBV6-5	.	TRBJ2-5	few	CASSYSSPVVTQYF	TGTGCCAGCAGTTACTCGAGCCCGGTGGTGACCCAGTACTTC
TRBV7-2	TRBD2	TRBJ2-4	many	CASSSRTSGENIQYF	TGTGCCAGCAGCTCCCGGACTAGCGGTGAAAACATTCAGTACTTC
TRBV19	.	TRBJ2-2	.	CASSIDWGRYTGELFF	TGTGCCAGTAGTATAGATTGGGGGCGCTACACCGGGGAGCTGTTTTTT
TRBV4-3	.	TRBJ2-4	few	CASSRTFTGSIQYF	TGCGCCAGCAGCCGTACCTTCACAGGGTCCATTCAGTACTTC
TRBV3-1	.	TRBJ1-2	few	CASSQVRSDYGYTF	TGTGCCAGCAGCCAAGTCCGATCCGACTATGGCTACACCTTC
TRBV4-1	TRBD1	TRBJ2-1	few	CASSQPGQGYNEQFF	TGCGCCAGCAGCCAACCGGGACAGGGGTACAATGAGCAGTTCTTC
TRBV2	.	TRBJ2-2	many	CASIKEWATTGELFF	TGTGCCAGCATAAAAGAGTGGGCGACCACCGGGGAGCTGTTTTTT
TRBV15	TRBD1	TRBJ2-5	.	CATGSGGQETQYF	TGTGCCACCGGGTCAGGGGGCCAAGAGACCCAGTACTTC
TRBV19	.	TRBJ1-5	few	CASSIMDTTNQPQHF	TGTGCCAGTAGTATTATGGACACCACGAATCAGCCCCAGCATTTT
TRBV18	.	TRBJ1-2	.	CASSPSRSDGYTF	TGTGCCAGCTCACCGTCCCGGTCCGACGGCTACACCTTC
TRBV7-2	.	TRBJ1-1	many	CASSREGNTEAFF	TGTGCCAGCAGCCGGGAGGGGAACACTGAAGCTTTCTTT
TRBV4-1	TRBD1	TRBJ1-1	many	CASSLQQGAEVF	TGCGCCAGCAGCCTCCAACAGGGGGCCGAGGTCTTT
TRBV12-3/TRBV12-4	TRBD1	TRBJ2-7	many	CARGLGVQGYEQYF	TGTGCCAGAGGATTAGGGGTACAGGGGTACGAGCAGTACTTC
TRBV5-6	.	TRBJ1-2	many	CASSLGPYGYTF	TGTGCCAGCAGCTTGGGGCCCTATGGCTACACCTTC
TRBV4-1	TRBD2	TRBJ2-4	few	CASSRTAGVGNIQYF	TGCGCCAGCAGCCGGACCGCGGGGGTAGGGAACATTCAGTACTTC
TRBV7-2	TRBD2	TRBJ2-7	.	CASSSLAAGDYEQYF	TGTGCCAGCAGCTCCCTGGCCGCGGGGGATTACGAGCAGTACTTC
TRBV12-3/TRBV12-4	TRBD1	TRBJ1-5	many	CASTFGQGLNQPQHF	TGTGCCAGCACCTTCGGACAGGGCCTAAATCAGCCCCAGCATTTT
TRBV12-3/TRBV12-4	.	TRBJ1-4	few	CASSQDAGANEKLFF	TGTGCCAGCAGCCAAGACGCAGGGGCTAATGAAAAACTGTTTTTT
TRBV29-1	TRBD1	TRBJ1-2	many	CSVAWTGGYGYTF	TGCAGCGTAGCCTGGACAGGGGGCTATGGCTACACCTTC
TRBV7-3	.	TRBJ1-5	.	CASSLSFNQPQHF	TGTGCCAGCAGCTTAAGTTTCAATCAGCCCCAGCATTTT
TRBV29-1	.	TRBJ2-3	.	CSGSTHGGTDTQYF	TGCAGCGGCTCCACCCACGGGGGTACAGATACGCAGTATTTT
TRBV9	.	TRBJ2-4	many	CASSVGKAKNIQYF	TGTGCCAGCAGCGTAGGGAAAGCCAAAAACATTCAGTACTTC
TRBV5-1	.	TRBJ2-1	.	CASSLDRTAYNEQFF	TGCGCCAGCAGCTTGGATCGGACCGCCTACAATGAGCAGTTCTTC
TRBV4-3	.	TRBJ1-5	many	CASSQEVTAMQPQHF	TGCGCCAGCAGCCAAGAGGTTACAGCCATGCAGCCCCAGCATTTT
TRBV25-1	TRBD1	TRBJ1-4	many	CASSGDREVEKLFF	TGTGCCAGCAGTGGGGACAGGGAGGTTGAAAAACTGTTTTTT
TRBV4-3	.	TRBJ2-7	few	CASSQERRSWNEQYF	TGCGCCAGCAGCCAAGAGAGGCGAAGCTGGAACGAGCAGTACTTC
TRBV20-1	.	TRBJ1-5	few	CSASTWGQGQPQHF	TGCAGTGCTAGCACATGGGGTCAGGGTCAGCCCCAGCATTTT
TRBV20-1	.	TRBJ2-4	.	CSASMGGAKNIQYF	TGCAGTGCTAGTATGGGCGGAGCCAAAAACATTCAGTACTTC
TRBV7-8	.	TRBJ1-6	.	CASSSRTANSPLHF	TGTGCCAGCAGCTCCCGTACAGCCAATTCACCCCTCCACTTT
TRBV19	TRBD2	TRBJ2-5	.	CASSRSSGETQYF	TGTGCCAGTAGTAGGTCTAGCGGCGAGACCCAGTACTTC
TRBV29-1	.	TRBJ1-2	many	CSVERQERYGYTF	TGCAGCGTTGAACGGCAGGAGAGATATGGCTACACCTTC
TRBV20-1	.	TRBJ1-3	few	CSARDVPRASSGNTIYF	TGCAGTGCTAGAGACGTCCCCAGGGCTAGCTCTGGAAACACCATATATTTT
TRBV12-3/TRBV12-4	.	TRBJ1-4	many	CASSLGFREKLFF	TGTGCCAGCAGTTTGGGGTTTAGGGAAAAACTGTTTTTT
TRBV13	.	TRBJ1-1	.	CASSGIRDQGPPRDTEAFF	TGTGCCAGCAGCGGGATCAGGGATCAGGGTCCCCCTCGGGACACTGAAGCTTTCTTT